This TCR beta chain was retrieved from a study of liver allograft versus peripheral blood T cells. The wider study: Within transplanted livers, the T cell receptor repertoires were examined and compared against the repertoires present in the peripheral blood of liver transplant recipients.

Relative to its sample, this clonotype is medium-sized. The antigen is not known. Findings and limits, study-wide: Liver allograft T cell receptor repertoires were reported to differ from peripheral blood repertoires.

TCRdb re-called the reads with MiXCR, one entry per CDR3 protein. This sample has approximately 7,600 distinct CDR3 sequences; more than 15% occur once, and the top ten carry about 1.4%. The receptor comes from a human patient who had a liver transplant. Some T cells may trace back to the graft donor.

This CDR3 reads CASHSNYGYTF. As DNA, the CDR3 is TGTGCCAGCCATTCTAACTATGGCTACACCTTC. The chain carries TRBV28 and TRBJ1-2; no firm D call. Trimming took off 8 bases at V and 0 bases at J, with 4 bases between the two ends. The CDR3 extends over 11 amino acids. Germline V gene lookup returns CDR1 MDHEN and CDR2 SYDVKM.